A selection of T cell receptor beta chains follows, all from one sample in a study of Ad26.COV2.S vaccination and SARS-CoV-2 variants. TCRdb's table, derived via immunoSEQ multiplex PCR, lists solely in-frame clones and lacks some. The sample holds hundreds of thousands of clones; roughly 84% are singletons and the top ten take 3.4%. This specimen was peripheral blood, taken in a trial of Ad26.COV2.S vaccine versus placebo. The receptors derive from a person aged 18-60 years who received the Ad26.COV2.S COVID-19 vaccine or a placebo. Both conserved end residues are trimmed from each CDR3.

J: TRBJ2-7
V: TRBV11-2
length: 12
CDR3: ASSSTPWGHEQY

J: TRBJ2-7
V: TRBV11-2
length: 13
CDR3: ASSLDRSGGNEQY

J: TRBJ2-4
V: TRBV11-2
length: 12
CDR3: ASRQGLAKNIQY

J: TRBJ2-2
V: TRBV9
length: 15
CDR3: ASSVGRRGGNTGELF

J: TRBJ1-2
V: TRBV25-1
length: 12
CDR3: ASSEAGENYGYT

J: TRBJ1-4
V: TRBV4-2
length: 15
CDR3: ASSQHRAGATNEKLF

J: TRBJ1-1
V: TRBV6-5
length: 11
CDR3: ASSIGQNTEAF

J: TRBJ1-2
V: TRBV7-2
length: 16
CDR3: ASSLGRRAGQGADGYT

J: TRBJ2-1
V: TRBV7-9
length: 10
CDR3: AARGVGNEQF

J: TRBJ2-3
V: TRBV15
length: 16
CDR3: ATSRAIRTSGFTDTQY

J: TRBJ2-3
V: TRBV14
length: 13
CDR3: ASSPIGLAEDTQY

J: TRBJ1-2
V: TRBV6-1
length: 12
CDR3: ASSELGPVGGYT

J: TRBJ1-2
V: TRBV29-1
length: 12
CDR3: SVEDGASRYGYT

J: TRBJ2-7
V: TRBV14
length: 12
CDR3: ASSQDLVSPEQY

J: TRBJ2-7
V: TRBV7-2
length: 14
CDR3: ASSLLSGDFSYEQY

J: TRBJ2-3
V: TRBV9
length: 15
CDR3: ASSVEAGALSTDTQY

J: TRBJ1-6
V: TRBV4-3
length: 11
CDR3: ASSQGDNSPLH

J: TRBJ1-2
V: TRBV29-1
length: 14
CDR3: SVYTDLTGDNYGYT

J: TRBJ2-3
V: TRBV27
length: 13
CDR3: ASSLSGYSTDTQY

J: TRBJ2-2
V: TRBV6-5
length: 12
CDR3: ASSYYRNTGELF

J: TRBJ1-5
V: TRBV5-3
length: 19
CDR3: ARPKALFRQGLEGGNQPQH

J: TRBJ2-3
V: TRBV5-6
length: 16
CDR3: ASSPQGLAGGSTDTQY

J: TRBJ2-2
V: TRBV2
length: 14
CDR3: ASSESGTANTGELF

J: TRBJ1-5
V: TRBV27
length: 12
CDR3: ASSLRPGNQPQH

J: TRBJ2-7
V: TRBV5-4
length: 12
CDR3: ASSLASGTYEQY

J: TRBJ2-7
V: TRBV7-2
length: 13
CDR3: ASSPGQGRSYEQY

J: TRBJ1-2
V: TRBV10-3
length: 12
CDR3: AISESGLGLGYT

J: TRBJ1-5
V: TRBV3-1/TRBV3-2
length: 15
CDR3: ASSQDPLGVSNQPQH

J: TRBJ1-1
V: TRBV6-1
length: 13
CDR3: ASSEKKTWNTEAF

J: TRBJ1-5
V: TRBV5-8
length: 11
CDR3: ASSRDRHQPQH

J: TRBJ2-3
V: TRBV10-3
length: 10
CDR3: AISGSTDTQY

J: TRBJ1-6
V: TRBV4-3
length: 15
CDR3: ASSQDPQRQGGPPLH

J: TRBJ2-3
V: TRBV15
length: 12
CDR3: ATSRGGETDTQY

J: TRBJ2-1
V: TRBV7-3
length: 14
CDR3: ASSPTSGGNHNEQF

J: TRBJ1-5
V: TRBV25-1
length: 12
CDR3: ASSGEADHQPQH

J: TRBJ1-2
V: TRBV27
length: 12
CDR3: ASRPYQTDYGYT

J: TRBJ2-5
V: TRBV6-1
length: 13
CDR3: ASSDLGSGQETQY

J: TRBJ2-7
V: TRBV12-3/TRBV12-4
length: 9
CDR3: ASSGGHEQY

J: TRBJ1-1
V: TRBV2
length: 11
CDR3: ASRTGKNTEAF

J: TRBJ2-1
V: TRBV11-3
length: 11
CDR3: ASSLVSDSSQF

J: TRBJ1-5
V: TRBV5-6
length: 11
CDR3: ASSVRKGQPQH

J: TRBJ1-5
V: TRBV5-8
length: 13
CDR3: ASSLDGGHNQPQH

J: TRBJ2-5
V: TRBV27
length: 14
CDR3: ASSSRTGRTFETQY

J: TRBJ1-1
V: TRBV2
length: 14
CDR3: ASTESPGRGDTEAF

J: TRBJ2-7
V: TRBV5-1
length: 13
CDR3: ASSQQAGTTGEQY

J: TRBJ1-1
V: TRBV9
length: 12
CDR3: ASSVEGAPTEAF

J: TRBJ1-5
V: TRBV30
length: 12
CDR3: AWTGTGGGQPQH

J: TRBJ2-1
V: TRBV27
length: 13
CDR3: ASSLAGGPNYEQF

J: TRBJ1-5
V: TRBV10-3
length: 10
CDR3: ANGRQGQPQH

J: TRBJ1-3
V: TRBV30
length: 12
CDR3: AWSSRDRSDTIY

J: TRBJ1-2
V: TRBV4-1
length: 14
CDR3: ASSQVLRDRADGYT

J: TRBJ2-7
V: TRBV7-6
length: 13
CDR3: ASSSTSRRSYEQY

J: TRBJ1-1
V: TRBV19
length: 14
CDR3: ASSTDLGVGNTEAF